The 25 T cell receptor beta chains presented below share a single source sample, sequenced in a study of T-cell memory formation after mild COVID-19. Each CDR3 protein gets one entry after TCRdb re-called the 5' RACE reads with MiXCR. The sample shows some 490,000 distinct CDR3 sequences, roughly 18% of them seen only once. The sequencing input was PBMCs or a T cell subset sorted from them (not recorded which). Receptors originate from an adult woman who had mild COVID-19 (a few samples of this study predate the infection). Cell type and time point are not known.

The chain carries TRBV4-2 and TRBJ1-5; D gene uncertain. Germline assignment: CDR1 LGHNA and CDR2 YNFKEQ. The CDR3 is 18 amino acids. The V end lost 1 base, the J end lost 0 bases, and 16 bases lay between the germline ends. As DNA, the CDR3 is TGTGCCAGCAGCCAAGTTAGGCTTTCGGGGTCTAGCAATCAGCCCCAGCATTTT. Its translation is CASSQVRLSGSSNQPQHF.

This rearrangement joins TRBV5-4 to TRBJ2-1, with 11 nucleotides matching TRBD2. This CDR3 contains 13 residues. The germline gives CDR1 SGHNT, CDR2 YYREEE (reference sequence). DNA for the CDR3: TGTGCTATTAGCGGGGGGGCCTACAATGAGCAGTTCTTC. Its protein product is CAISGGAYNEQFF. The variable domain in full, with the rest retrieved from reference TRBV5-4 and TRBJ2-1, is ETGVTQSPTHLIKTRGQQVTLRCSSQSGHNTVSWYQQALGQGPQFIFQYYREEENGRGNFPPRFSGLQFPNYSSELNVNALELDDSALYLCAISGGAYNEQFFGPGTRLTVL.

A few counts support this clonotype. The V gene is TRBV6-5, the J gene TRBJ2-5, with 8 bases aligning to TRBD2. Germline lookup yields CDR1 MNHEY and CDR2 SVGAGI. The CDR3 has 15 amino acids. The V gene end was trimmed by 0 bases and the J gene end by 8 bases; junction bases not matched to a gene: 8. CDR3 nucleotide sequence: TGTGCCAGCAGTTACTCGGGTAGCGGGGAAGTCACCCAGTACTTC. Translating it yields CASSYSGSGEVTQYF.

This rearrangement joins TRBV5-6 to TRBJ2-3; no firm D call. The CDR3 has 16 residues. Germline V gene sequence: CDR1 SGHDT, CDR2 YYEEEE. With 0 bases removed from V and 3 bases from J, the gap between germline ends came to 14 bases. The chain's CDR3 is CASSLVSASGTDTQYF. The CDR3 bases are TGTGCCAGCAGCTTGGTGTCGGCATCTGGGACAGATACGCAGTATTTT.

This clonotype was seen a few times. The V and J genes are TRBV7-6 and TRBJ2-7, with 8 bases that match TRBD2. CDR1 is SGHVS and CDR2 is FNYEAQ in the germline V gene. This CDR3 is 15 amino acids long. V was pared by 1 base and J by 4 bases, with 6 bases of the junction left unmatched. CDR3 sequence: CASSLEGSGAYEQYF. DNA of the CDR3: TGTGCCAGCAGCTTAGAGGGTAGCGGGGCATACGAGCAGTACTTC.

This clonotype was observed many times. V and J are TRBV11-2 and TRBJ2-1, with a possible D match to TRBD2 (5 bases). The V and J ends lost 3 bases and 4 bases respectively, with 7 bases between them. The CDR3 sequence is 13 residues long. Germline CDR1 and CDR2: SGHAT and FQNNGV. In nucleotides, the CDR3 is TGTGCCAGCAGCTTCACGGGGTACAATGAGCAGTTCTTC. It codes for CASSFTGYNEQFF.

The chain has TRBV7-3 and TRBJ2-3; TRBD2 aligns across 12 bases. V dropped 4 bases and J dropped 9; count of bases not matched to a gene: 5. This CDR3 has 14 amino acids. Germline CDR1 and CDR2: SGHTA and FQGTGA. This chain's CDR3 is CASSSSGRAETQYF. The CDR3 DNA is TGTGCCAGCAGCTCTAGCGGGAGGGCCGAGACGCAGTATTTT.

This clonotype showed up just a few times. This chain connects TRBV7-2 to TRBJ1-1, with 8 bases aligning to TRBD1. Germline assignment: CDR1 SGHTA and CDR2 FQGNSA. V was clipped by 5 bases and J by 6 bases; unmatched bases: 5. The CDR3 runs 13 residues. CDR3 sequence: CASSITGGAEAFF. The CDR3 coding sequence is TGTGCCAGCAGCATCACAGGGGGAGCTGAAGCTTTCTTT.

There are many counts of this clonotype. This chain joins TRBV11-2 and TRBJ1-1; 10 bases fit TRBD1. V was clipped by 3 bases and J by 5 bases; unmatched bases: 3. The CDR3 has 14 residues. CDR1 and CDR2 (germline): SGHAT, FQNNGV. The CDR3, as DNA: TGTGCCAGCAGCTTTGACAGGGGGCTTACTGAAGCTTTCTTT. Residues: CASSFDRGLTEAFF.

The chain links TRBV7-3 to TRBJ2-7; 7 nucleotides align to TRBD1. V was clipped by 6 bases and J by 2 bases; unmatched bases: 4. CDR3 size: 13 residues. CDR1 is SGHTA, CDR2 FQGTGA, per germline. CDR3 in DNA: TGTGCCAGCAGTGCCGGGACAGCCTACGAGCAGTACTTC. Its protein product is CASSAGTAYEQYF.

The chain is built from TRBV5-1 and TRBJ2-7, with 9 bases aligning to TRBD1. Looked up from germline, CDR1 is SGHRS and CDR2 is YFSETQ. The V gene end was trimmed by 5 bases and the J gene end by 4 bases; junction bases not matched to a gene: 7. CDR3 length: 14 amino acids. The CDR3 here is CASSSTGGKYEQYF. The DNA of the CDR3 is TGCGCCAGCAGTTCTACAGGGGGCAAGTACGAGCAGTACTTC.

This clonotype came up once. The V and J genes are TRBV2 and TRBJ2-1; D is unclear. The CDR3 runs 14 residues. V dropped 10 bases and J dropped 4 bases, with 17 bases sitting between them. Germline CDR1 and CDR2: SNHLY and FYNNEI. CDR3 amino acids: CATQTTPKYNEQFF. In DNA, the CDR3 is TGTGCCACCCAGACAACCCCCAAATACAATGAGCAGTTCTTC.

The V and J genes are TRBV2 and TRBJ2-5; the D call may be TRBD1 or TRBD2 (5 bases each). The CDR3 has 15 amino acids. CDR1 and CDR2 (germline): SNHLY, FYNNEI. V lost 8 bases and J lost 5, with 21 bases in between. The CDR3 loop is CASLGDVAPPETQYF. The CDR3 coding sequence is TGTGCCAGCCTGGGGGACGTTGCCCCACCCGAGACCCAGTACTTC.

The rearrangement joins TRBV2 to TRBJ1-6; TRBD1 matches 8 bases. CDR1 is SNHLY and CDR2 is FYNNEI in the germline V gene. CDR3 size: 15 residues. Germline trimming cut 5 bases from V and 7 bases from J; bases unmatched to any gene: 7. The CDR3 DNA reads as TGTGCCAGCAGTCTTGGACAGGGAGTGAATTCACCCCTCCACTTT. Amino acids: CASSLGQGVNSPLHF.

This clonotype has a handful of counts. V usage is TRBV29-1 and J usage is TRBJ2-4; D remains ambiguous. This CDR3 region has 14 residues. Germline values: CDR1 SQVTM, CDR2 ANQGSEA. The V gene lost 7 bases and the J gene lost 4 bases, with 17 bases spanning the gap. The CDR3 sequence: CSALSEDGKNIQYF. CDR3 nucleotides: TGCAGCGCCCTGAGTGAGGATGGGAAAAACATTCAGTACTTC.

This clonotype showed up just a few times. This rearrangement joins TRBV19 to TRBJ2-1; tentative D call: TRBD2 (6 bases). V dropped 6 bases and J dropped 12 bases, with 21 bases sitting between them. The length of the CDR3 is 14 residues. Germline CDR1 and CDR2: LNHDA and SQIVND (reference sequence). The chain's CDR3 is CASSTWTTLDAQFF. CDR3 DNA: TGTGCCAGTAGCACCTGGACTACCCTCGACGCGCAGTTCTTC. Filled out from reference TRBV19 and TRBJ2-1, the complete variable domain reads DGGITQSPKYLFRKEGQNVTLSCEQNLNHDAMYWYRQDPGQGLRLIYYSQIVNDFQKGDIAEGYSVSREKKESFPLTVTSAQKNPTAFYLCASSTWTTLDAQFFGPGTRLTVL.

This clonotype was counted at least ten times. V gene TRBV29-1 combines with J gene TRBJ1-3; D is ambiguous. Deletions cut 3 bases from V and 0 bases from J, with 12 bases between. The CDR3 sequence is 15 residues long. Germline V gives CDR1 SQVTM, CDR2 ANQGSEA. CDR3 sequence: CSVERYESSGNTIYF. Here the CDR3 DNA reads TGCAGCGTTGAGCGATATGAGAGCTCTGGAAACACCATATATTTT.

This clonotype was counted between two and nine times. This chain uses TRBV5-1 with TRBJ2-6, with D possibly called TRBD1 or TRBD2 (5 bases each). Germline CDR1 is SGHRS and CDR2 is YFSETQ. The CDR3 totals 17 residues. Trimming pared 4 bases from V and 0 bases from J, leaving 14 bases between. The CDR3 loop reads CASSTGTAGSGANVLTF. In DNA, the CDR3 is TGCGCCAGCAGCACCGGGACGGCCGGCTCTGGGGCCAACGTCCTGACTTTC.

The gene calls are TRBV11-2 and TRBJ1-1; D uncertain. Germline values: CDR1 SGHAT, CDR2 FQNNGV. V gave up 4 bases and J gave up 7 bases, with 13 bases separating them. The CDR3 runs 13 residues. DNA of the CDR3: TGTGCCAGCAGCTCATCCCCGGGCAATGAAGCTTTCTTT. As protein: CASSSSPGNEAFF.

This clonotype was counted only a few times. This chain joins TRBV6-2 or TRBV6-3 and TRBJ2-2; weak D call: TRBD2 (6 bases). V was pared by 2 bases and J by 5 bases, with 12 bases between. The germline gives CDR1 MNHEY, CDR2 SVGEGT. The CDR3 length is 15 residues. The CDR3 here is CASSYESGVTGELFF. CDR3 DNA: TGTGCCAGCAGTTACGAGTCGGGAGTAACCGGGGAGCTGTTTTTT.

About this clonotype: This may be a read error: a much more frequent sequence differs by one nucleotide. V is TRBV7-8 and J is TRBJ1-5, with D hard to call. The CDR3 runs 15 residues. The germline gives CDR1 SGHVS, CDR2 FQNEAQ. CDR3 sequence (DNA): TGTTCCAGCAGCGCGATATCGAATAGCAATCAGCCCCAGCATTTT. Its protein is CSSSAISNSNQPQHF.

This chain links TRBV3-1 with TRBJ2-7, with TRBD2 identical over 7 bases. This CDR3 comprises 14 residues. Germline CDR1 is LGHDT and CDR2 is YNNKEL (reference sequence). V shed 4 bases and J 6 bases; nucleotides not matched to a gene: 9. For the CDR3, the DNA is TGTGCCAGCAGCCCCTCCAGCGGGGTGACCGAGCAGTACTTC. It encodes CASSPSSGVTEQYF.

This clonotype was seen a handful of times. The chain has TRBV12-3 or TRBV12-4 and TRBJ2-7, with a possible D match to TRBD1 (6 bases). The germline V and J ends were trimmed by 1 base and 2 bases, with 12 bases remaining between them. CDR3 length equals 15 residues. CDR3 amino acids: CASSLVRTETYEQYF. The CDR3 DNA is TGTGCCAGCAGTTTAGTGAGGACAGAAACCTACGAGCAGTACTTC.

V is TRBV7-3 and J is TRBJ2-2, with D perhaps TRBD2 (5 bases). Trimming removed 2 bases from V and 1 base from J, with 17 bases in between. The CDR3 sequence is 18 residues long. From germline, CDR1 is SGHTA and CDR2 FQGTGA. In nucleotides, the CDR3 is TGTGCCAGCAGCTTATCAGGTTCCAGCGGAGGGAACACCGGGGAGCTGTTTTTT. It specifies CASSLSGSSGGNTGELFF.

The V call is TRBV6-5, the J call TRBJ2-7; TRBD2 aligns across 13 bases. Germline V gene lookup returns CDR1 MNHEY and CDR2 SVGAGI. V shed 6 bases and J 6 bases; nucleotides not matched to a gene: 14. This CDR3 is 17 amino acids long. In nucleotides, the CDR3 is TGTGCCAGCAGCCCTACGGGACTAGCGGGAAAAAATGGCGAGCAGTACTTC. This translates into CASSPTGLAGKNGEQYF.